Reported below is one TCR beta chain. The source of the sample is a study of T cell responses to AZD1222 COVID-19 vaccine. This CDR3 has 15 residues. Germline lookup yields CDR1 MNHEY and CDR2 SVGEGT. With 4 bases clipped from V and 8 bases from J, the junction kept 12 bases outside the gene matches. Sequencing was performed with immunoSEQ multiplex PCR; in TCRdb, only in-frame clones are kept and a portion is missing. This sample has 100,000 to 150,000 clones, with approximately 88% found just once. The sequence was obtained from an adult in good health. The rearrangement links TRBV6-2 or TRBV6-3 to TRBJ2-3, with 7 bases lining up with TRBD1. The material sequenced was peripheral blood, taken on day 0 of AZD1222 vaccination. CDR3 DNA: TGTGCCAGCAGTTCCGGACAGGCTCCAACGGGTACGCAGTATTTT. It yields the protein CASSSGQAPTGTQYF.